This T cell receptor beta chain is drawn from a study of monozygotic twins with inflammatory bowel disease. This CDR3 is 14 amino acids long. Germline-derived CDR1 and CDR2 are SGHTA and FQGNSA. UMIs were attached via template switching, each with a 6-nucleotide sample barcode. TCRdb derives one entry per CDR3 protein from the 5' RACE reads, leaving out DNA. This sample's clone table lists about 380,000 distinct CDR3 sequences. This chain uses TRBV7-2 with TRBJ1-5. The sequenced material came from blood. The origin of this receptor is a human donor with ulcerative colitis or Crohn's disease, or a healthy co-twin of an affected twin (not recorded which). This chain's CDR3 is CASSADRGNQPQHF.